This T cell receptor beta chain is drawn from a study of cytomegalovirus exposure and HLA in healthy donors. About this clone itself: Its antigen is currently unknown.

Overall study results and limits: Across all donors, roughly uniform sequencing depth was an assumption of the presence/absence analyses. Researchers reported from a later analysis that most CMV-associated TCR beta chains appeared HLA-restricted.

A multiplex PCR was run with 60 Vbeta primers and 13 Jbeta primers. Sequencing used immunoSEQ multiplex PCR; TCRdb keeps in-frame clones, though not all of them. Here the sample spans approximately 110,000 clones, approximately 67% being singletons. From germline, CDR1 is MRHNA and CDR2 SNTAGT. This CDR3 has 15 amino acids. Trimming removed 8 bases at V and 4 bases at J, with 15 bases between. The sample comprised PBMCs. This TCR was recovered from a man aged 18 to 29 in good health and CMV-seropositive. This sequence joins TRBV6-4 and TRBJ2-6; a possible D gene is TRBD1 (5 bases). The CDR3 DNA sequence: TGTGCCAGCCAGCCTAGGGGTTCCGGGGCCAACGTCCTGACTTTC. It translates to CASQPRGSGANVLTF.